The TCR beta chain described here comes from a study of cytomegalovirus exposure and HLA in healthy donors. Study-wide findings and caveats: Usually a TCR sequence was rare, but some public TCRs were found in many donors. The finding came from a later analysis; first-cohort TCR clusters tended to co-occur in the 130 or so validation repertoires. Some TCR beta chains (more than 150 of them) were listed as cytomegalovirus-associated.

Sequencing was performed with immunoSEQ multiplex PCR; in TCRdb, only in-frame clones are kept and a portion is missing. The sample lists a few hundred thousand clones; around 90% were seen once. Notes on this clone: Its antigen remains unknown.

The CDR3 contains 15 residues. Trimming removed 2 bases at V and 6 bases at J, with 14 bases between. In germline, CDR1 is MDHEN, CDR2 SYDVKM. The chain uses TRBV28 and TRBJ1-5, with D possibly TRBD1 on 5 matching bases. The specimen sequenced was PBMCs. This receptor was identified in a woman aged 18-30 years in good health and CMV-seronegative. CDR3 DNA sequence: TGTGCCAGCAGTTTACCAGGGCCCGTGGGTCAGCCCCAGCATTTT. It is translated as CASSLPGPVGQPQHF.